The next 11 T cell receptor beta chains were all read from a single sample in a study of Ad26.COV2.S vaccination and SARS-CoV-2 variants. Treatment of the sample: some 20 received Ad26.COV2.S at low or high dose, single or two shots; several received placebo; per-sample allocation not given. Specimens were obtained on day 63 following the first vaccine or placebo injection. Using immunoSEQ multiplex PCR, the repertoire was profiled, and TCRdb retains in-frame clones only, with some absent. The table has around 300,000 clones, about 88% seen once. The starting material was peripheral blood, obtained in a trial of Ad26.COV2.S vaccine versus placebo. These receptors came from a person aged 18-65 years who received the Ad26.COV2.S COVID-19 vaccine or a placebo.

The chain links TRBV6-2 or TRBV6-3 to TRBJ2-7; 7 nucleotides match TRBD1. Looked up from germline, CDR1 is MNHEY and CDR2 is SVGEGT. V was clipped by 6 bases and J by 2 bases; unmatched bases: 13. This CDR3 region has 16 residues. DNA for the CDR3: TGTGCCAGCAGCCCGCCCTACAGGGGCCAGACCTACGAGCAGTACTTC. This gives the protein CASSPPYRGQTYEQYF.

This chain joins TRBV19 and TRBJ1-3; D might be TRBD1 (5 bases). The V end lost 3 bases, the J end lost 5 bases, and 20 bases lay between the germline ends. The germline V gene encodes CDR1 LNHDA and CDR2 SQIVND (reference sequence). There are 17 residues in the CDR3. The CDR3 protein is CASSISRRAVGRNTIYF. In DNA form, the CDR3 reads TGTGCCAGTAGTATTAGTCGCAGGGCAGTTGGAAGAAACACCATATATTTT.

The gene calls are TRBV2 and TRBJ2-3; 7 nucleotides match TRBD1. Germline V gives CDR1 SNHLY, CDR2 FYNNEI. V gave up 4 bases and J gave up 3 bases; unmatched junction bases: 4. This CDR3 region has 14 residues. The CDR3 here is CASSGQGATDTQYF. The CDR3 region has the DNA TGTGCCAGCAGTGGACAGGGAGCAACAGATACGCAGTATTTT. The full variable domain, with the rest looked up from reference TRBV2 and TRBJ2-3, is EPEVTQTPSHQVTQMGQEVILRCVPISNHLYFYWYRQILGQKVEFLVSFYNNEISEKSEIFDDQFSVERPDGSNFTLKIRSTKLEDSAMYFCASSGQGATDTQYFGPGTRLTVL.

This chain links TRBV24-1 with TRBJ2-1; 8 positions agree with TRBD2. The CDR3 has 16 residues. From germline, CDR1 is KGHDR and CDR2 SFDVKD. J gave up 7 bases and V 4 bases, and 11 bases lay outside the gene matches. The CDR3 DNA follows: TGTGCCACCAGTGAGAGGCGGGGGGCCTCAGGGAATGAGCAGTTCTTC. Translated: CATSERRGASGNEQFF.

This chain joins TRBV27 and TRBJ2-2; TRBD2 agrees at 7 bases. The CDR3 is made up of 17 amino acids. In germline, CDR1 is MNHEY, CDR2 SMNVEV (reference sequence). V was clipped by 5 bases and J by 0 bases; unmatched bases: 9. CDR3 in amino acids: CASSQGAGLTNTGELFF. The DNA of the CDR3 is TGTGCCAGCAGTCAAGGAGCGGGACTCACGAACACCGGGGAGCTGTTTTTT.

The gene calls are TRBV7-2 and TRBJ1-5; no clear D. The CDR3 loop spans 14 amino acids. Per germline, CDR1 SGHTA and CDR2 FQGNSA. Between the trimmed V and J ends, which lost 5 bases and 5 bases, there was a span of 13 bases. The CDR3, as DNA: TGTGCCAGCAGCCTTGACCCTGGCGATCAGCCCCAGCATTTT. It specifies CASSLDPGDQPQHF.

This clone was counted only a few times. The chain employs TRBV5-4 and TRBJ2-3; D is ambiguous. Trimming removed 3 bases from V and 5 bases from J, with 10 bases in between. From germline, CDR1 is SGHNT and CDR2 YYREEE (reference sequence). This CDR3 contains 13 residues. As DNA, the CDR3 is TGTGCCAGCAGCTCGCCCAACAGAGATACGCAGTATTTT. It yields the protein CASSSPNRDTQYF. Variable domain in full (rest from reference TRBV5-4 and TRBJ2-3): ETGVTQSPTHLIKTRGQQVTLRCSSQSGHNTVSWYQQALGQGPQFIFQYYREEENGRGNFPPRFSGLQFPNYSSELNVNALELDDSALYLCASSSPNRDTQYFGPGTRLTVL.

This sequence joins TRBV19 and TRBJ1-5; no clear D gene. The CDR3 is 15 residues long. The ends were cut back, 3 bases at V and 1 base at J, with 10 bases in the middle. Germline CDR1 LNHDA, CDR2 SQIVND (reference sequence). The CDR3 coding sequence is TGTGCCAGTAGTATTGCCCATCTAAGCAATCAGCCCCAGCATTTT. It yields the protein CASSIAHLSNQPQHF.

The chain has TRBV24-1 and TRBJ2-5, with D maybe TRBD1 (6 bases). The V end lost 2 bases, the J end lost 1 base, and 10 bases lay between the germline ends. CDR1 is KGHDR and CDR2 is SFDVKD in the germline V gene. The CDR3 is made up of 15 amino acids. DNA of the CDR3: TGTGCCACCAGTGATTCCGGACAGCCCCAAGAGACCCAGTACTTC. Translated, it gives CATSDSGQPQETQYF.

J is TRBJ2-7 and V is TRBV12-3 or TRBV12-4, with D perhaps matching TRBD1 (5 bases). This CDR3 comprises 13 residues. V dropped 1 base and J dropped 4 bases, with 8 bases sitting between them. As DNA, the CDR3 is TGTGCCAGCAGTTTAGAGGGGCGATACGAGCAGTACTTC. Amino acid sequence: CASSLEGRYEQYF.

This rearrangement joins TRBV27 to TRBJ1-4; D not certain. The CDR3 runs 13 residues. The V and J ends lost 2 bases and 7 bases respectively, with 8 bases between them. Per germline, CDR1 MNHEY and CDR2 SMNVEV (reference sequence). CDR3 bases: TGTGCCAGCAGTTTAGAGGGATCTGAAAAACTGTTTTTT. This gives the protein CASSLEGSEKLFF.